What follows is one TCR beta chain and its context. The data stem from a study of blood T cells in healthy people across ages. The use of a sample-barcoded 5' primer and a J-beta primer mix characterized a second PCR of roughly 6 to 11 cycles. TCRdb re-analysed the 5' RACE reads in MiXCR, keeping a single row per CDR3 protein. In the table there are 550,000 to 600,000 distinct CDR3 sequences, 25% to 30% of which are singletons. Germline V gene data show CDR1 as MNHEY and CDR2 as SMNVEV (reference sequence). This CDR3 spans 14 amino acids. V was shortened by 4 bases and J by 2 bases, with 11 bases between the two germline ends.

This receptor was taken from a woman in her 70s in good health. Material for sequencing was blood. This chain links TRBV27 with TRBJ2-5; D not certain. The CDR3 DNA reads as TGTGCCAGCAGTTCCCGGGTTCCTCAAGAGACCCAGTACTTC. Amino acids: CASSSRVPQETQYF.